Below are 17 T cell receptor beta chains sequenced from a single sample in a study of cytomegalovirus exposure and HLA in healthy donors (dated by TCRdb to 2015 to 2018). Receptor libraries were prepared by the immunoSEQ multiplex PCR assay. The multiplex PCR relied on a mix of 60 forward primers for TCR Vbeta segments and 13 reverse primers for TCR Jbeta segments. TCRdb provides this immuneACCESS table in a form limited to in-frame rearrangements. Some clones are lacking; in checked studies, under half of them reflect an unresolved V gene, and why the rest are absent is not known. Counted in this sample were under 200,000 clones; less than 90% of them appeared once. Together, the top ten hold around 0.26% of the sample. The sequencing sample was made of PBMCs. The receptors stem from a boy younger than 18 in good health and CMV-seronegative.

This sequence joins TRBV6-5 and TRBJ1-5; 7 bases are a match to TRBD1. After removal of 6 bases from V and 3 bases from J, the junction contained 8 bases not matched to a gene. Germline V gene data show CDR1 as MNHEY and CDR2 as SVGAGI. This CDR3 has 15 residues. CDR3 in amino acids: CASSAGQRYNQPQHF. As DNA, the CDR3 is TGTGCCAGCAGCGCGGGACAGCGATACAATCAGCCCCAGCATTTT.

The chain recombines TRBV9 with TRBJ2-1; 14 nucleotides agree with TRBD2. The V segment lost 4 bases and the J segment 7 bases; nucleotides outside the gene matches: 4. The CDR3 has 15 amino acids. The germline CDR1 and CDR2 sequences are SGDLS and YYNGEE. In nucleotides, the CDR3 is TGTGCCAGCAGCCTAGGACTAGCGGGAGGAAATGAGCAGTTCTTC. This encodes CASSLGLAGGNEQFF.

The rearrangement links TRBV6-5 to TRBJ2-1; D not certain. V gave up 5 bases and J gave up 6 bases, with 11 bases separating them. In germline, CDR1 is MNHEY, CDR2 SVGAGI. The CDR3 covers 13 residues. CDR3 amino acids: CASSRTTFNEQFF. CDR3 DNA sequence: TGTGCCAGCAGTAGAACTACCTTCAATGAGCAGTTCTTC.

The chain employs TRBV27 and TRBJ1-2; D perhaps matches TRBD1 (5 bases). This CDR3 has 19 residues. The germline gives CDR1 MNHEY, CDR2 SMNVEV (reference sequence). V lost 2 bases and J 0 bases, leaving 22 bases between the germline ends. The CDR3 region has the DNA TGTGCCAGCAGTTTAAGTCTCGGAGGGGTCTTAGGCGCTAACTATGGCTACACCTTC. This codes for CASSLSLGGVLGANYGYTF.

The chain combines TRBV27 with TRBJ2-7; D is unclear. The V gene's germline CDR1 is MNHEY and CDR2 SMNVEV (reference sequence). With 5 bases removed from V and 2 bases from J, the gap between germline ends came to 13 bases. CDR3 length equals 14 residues. CDR3 protein: CASSPPGDTYEQYF. The DNA of the CDR3 is TGTGCCAGCAGTCCGCCAGGCGATACCTACGAGCAGTACTTC.

This chain uses TRBV5-1 with TRBJ2-5; 11 bases align to TRBD2. Germline V CDR1 and CDR2: SGHRS, YFSETQ. CDR3 length: 17 residues. After removal of 0 bases from V and 9 bases from J, the junction contained 13 bases not matched to a gene. CDR3 loop: CASSLGFSGTSGAPQYF. In DNA form, the CDR3 reads TGCGCCAGCAGCTTGGGCTTTTCCGGGACTAGCGGCGCCCCCCAGTACTTC.

The rearrangement joins TRBV11-1 to TRBJ2-5, with 7 bases lining up with TRBD1. The CDR3 is 13 amino acids. Germline values: CDR1 SGHAT, CDR2 FQDESV (reference sequence). After removal of 5 bases from V and 5 bases from J, the junction contained 5 bases not matched to a gene. The CDR3 loop reads CASSRGQRETQYF. Written as DNA, the CDR3 is TGTGCCAGCAGCCGGGGACAGAGGGAGACCCAGTACTTC.

This chain connects TRBV4-2 to TRBJ2-7; TRBD1 might be the D (6 bases). The CDR3 has 15 amino acids. Germline CDR1 is LGHNA and CDR2 is YNFKEQ. The V end lost 3 bases, the J end lost 2 bases, and 14 bases lay between the germline ends. The CDR3 protein is CASSHPAGDTYEQYF. In nucleotides, the CDR3 is TGTGCCAGCAGCCACCCCGCCGGGGACACCTACGAGCAGTACTTC.

The chain combines TRBV5-1 with TRBJ1-2; 7 positions match TRBD1. The CDR3 length is 14 residues. V lost 4 bases, J lost 3 bases, and 6 bases stayed unmatched. Germline loops: CDR1 SGHRS, CDR2 YFSETQ. The CDR3 DNA sequence: TGCGCCAGCAGCGGGGACAGAAGCCACTATGGCTACACCTTC. Translating gives CASSGDRSHYGYTF.

With regard to this clone: At one end, the junction sequence differs from germline, possibly due to a read error. This chain connects TRBV7-9 to TRBJ2-7; D is possibly TRBD1 (5 bases). The CDR3 is 18 residues long. From germline, CDR1 is SEHNR and CDR2 FQNEAQ (reference sequence). The CDR3: CSSSSTEKIPGTRSEQYF. CDR3 sequence (DNA): TGTTCCAGCAGCTCGACAGAGAAGATCCCGGGTACGAGGAGCGAGCAGTACTTC.

The CDR3 reads CASSVSGSGNTIYF. In DNA, the CDR3 is TGTGCCAGCAGCGTTTCCGGCTCTGGAAACACCATATATTTT. The chain couples TRBV9 to TRBJ1-3, with D unresolved. The CDR3 sequence is 14 residues long. V was pared by 2 bases and J by 0 bases, with 6 bases between. Germline assignment: CDR1 SGDLS and CDR2 YYNGEE. Complete variable domain (other parts from reference TRBV9 and TRBJ1-3): DSGVTQTPKHLITATGQRVTLRCSPRSGDLSVYWYQQSLDQGLQFLIQYYNGEERAKGNILERFSAQQFPDLHSELNLSSLELGDSALYFCASSVSGSGNTIYFGEGSWLTVV.

This chain links TRBV9 with TRBJ2-3; 10 bases agree with TRBD1. The CDR3 extends over 15 amino acids. With 3 bases clipped from V and 3 bases from J, the junction kept 4 bases outside the gene matches. CDR1 is SGDLS, CDR2 YYNGEE, per germline. The CDR3 loop reads CASSAGTGVTDTQYF. The CDR3 bases are TGTGCCAGCAGCGCCGGGACAGGGGTTACAGATACGCAGTATTTT.

The chain links TRBV19 to TRBJ2-1; D gene unclear. With 3 bases removed from V and 6 bases from J, the gap between germline ends came to 12 bases. The CDR3 has 14 residues. Per germline, CDR1 LNHDA and CDR2 SQIVND (reference sequence). The CDR3 DNA reads TGTGCCAGTAGTATCGTTTCTGGCCTCAATGAGCAGTTCTTC. This encodes CASSIVSGLNEQFF. The whole variable domain, remainder taken from reference TRBV19 and TRBJ2-1, is DGGITQSPKYLFRKEGQNVTLSCEQNLNHDAMYWYRQDPGQGLRLIYYSQIVNDFQKGDIAEGYSVSREKKESFPLTVTSAQKNPTAFYLCASSIVSGLNEQFFGPGTRLTVL.

The chain combines TRBV6-5 with TRBJ1-2; D remains ambiguous. Germline V gene sequence: CDR1 MNHEY, CDR2 SVGAGI. The CDR3 length is 13 residues. V gave up 0 bases and J gave up 4 bases, with 6 bases separating them. The CDR3 DNA follows: TGTGCCAGCAGTTACTCGGGGAGCTATGGCTACACCTTC. It codes for CASSYSGSYGYTF.

The chain links TRBV6-5 to TRBJ2-5; 10 bases are a match to TRBD2. Looked up from germline, CDR1 is MNHEY and CDR2 is SVGAGI. Trimming took 4 bases from V and 7 from J; bases not matched to a gene: 3. The CDR3 spans 13 residues. Written as DNA, the CDR3 is TGTGCCAGCAGTTCCTTAGCGGGAGGGACCCAGTACTTC. This translates into CASSSLAGGTQYF.

Here the CDR3 DNA reads TGTGCCAGCAGCTCCCCCCGGGACAGGGCTTCACCCCTCCACTTT. Amino acids: CASSSPRDRASPLHF. The chain has TRBV7-9 and TRBJ1-6; 9 bases line up with TRBD1. Per germline, CDR1 SEHNR and CDR2 FQNEAQ (reference sequence). With 4 bases clipped from V and 9 bases from J, the junction kept 7 bases outside the gene matches. The CDR3 extends over 15 amino acids.

The chain has TRBV2 and TRBJ1-1, with D perhaps TRBD1 (6 bases). The length of the CDR3 is 14 residues. V lost 2 bases, J lost 4 bases, and 11 bases lay in between. Germline V CDR1 and CDR2: SNHLY, FYNNEI. DNA of the CDR3: TGTGCCAGCAGTGAACAGGGGCGCCGCACTGAAGCTTTCTTT. It is translated as CASSEQGRRTEAFF.